A single sample is the source of the 27 T cell receptor beta chains below, sequenced in a study of breast tumors, draining lymph nodes, adjacent tissues. TCRdb reanalysed the multiplex PCR reads using MiXCR and keeps one entry per CDR3 protein. The sample carries approximately 45,000 distinct CDR3 sequences, more than 20% recorded once. Sequences were obtained from breast tumor tissue. These receptors were obtained from a female donor with breast cancer. Some clones in this sample may be carry-over from other donors' samples.

The chain couples TRBV28 to TRBJ2-2; a possible D gene is TRBD1 (5 bases). Germline values: CDR1 MDHEN, CDR2 SYDVKM. Trimming stripped 1 base from V and 11 bases from J, with 14 bases between. The CDR3 has 14 residues. As DNA, the CDR3 is TGTGCCAGCAGTTTATCTCAGGGCCTGGTAGAGCTGTTTTTT. It is translated as CASSLSQGLVELFF.

This clonotype was picked up many times. V and J are TRBV6-5 and TRBJ2-7; D ambiguous. This CDR3 is built from 14 residues. V lost 2 bases and J 2 bases, leaving 10 bases between the germline ends. The germline V gene encodes CDR1 MNHEY and CDR2 SVGAGI. The CDR3: CASSYRASAYEQYF. In DNA, the CDR3 is TGTGCCAGCAGTTACAGGGCTTCGGCCTACGAGCAGTACTTC.

The sample holds many counts of this clonotype. The chain joins TRBV9 to TRBJ2-3; D not resolved. This CDR3 spans 15 amino acids. From germline, CDR1 is SGDLS and CDR2 YYNGEE. Trimming took 4 bases from V and 0 from J, leaving 12 bases between them. The CDR3 is CASSPGSSSTDTQYF. The CDR3 DNA is TGTGCCAGCAGCCCCGGATCTTCTAGCACAGATACGCAGTATTTT.

This clonotype was counted once. This chain uses TRBV2 with TRBJ2-1; TRBD2 matches at 13 bases. V shed 2 bases and J 7 bases; nucleotides not matched to a gene: 5. CDR3 length: 16 amino acids. CDR1 SNHLY and CDR2 FYNNEI come from the germline V gene. CDR3 loop: CASSESGTSGENEQFF. The CDR3, as DNA: TGTGCCAGCAGTGAATCGGGGACTAGCGGGGAAAATGAGCAGTTCTTC.

This clonotype was counted ten times or more. V is TRBV29-1 and J is TRBJ2-1; no clear D. Trimming took 3 bases from V and 2 from J, leaving 14 bases between them. Looked up from germline, CDR1 is SQVTM and CDR2 is ANQGSEA. The CDR3 contains 15 residues. This CDR3 is CSVELGILTYNEQFF. The CDR3 DNA reads TGCAGCGTTGAGTTGGGCATCCTCACCTACAATGAGCAGTTCTTC.

This clonotype was counted ten times or more. This chain links TRBV2 with TRBJ1-6; 8 bases match TRBD1. CDR1 is SNHLY and CDR2 is FYNNEI in the germline V gene. The V gene end was trimmed by 5 bases and the J gene end by 2 bases; junction bases not matched to a gene: 17. CDR3 length: 20 residues. The CDR3 sequence is CASSPPILRQGSTYNSPLHF. CDR3 in DNA: TGTGCCAGCAGTCCACCGATTCTCAGACAGGGGTCGACCTATAATTCACCCCTCCACTTT.

In this sample, this clonotype turned up many times. The V call is TRBV20-1, the J call TRBJ2-5, with D perhaps matching TRBD2 (5 bases). Germline V lookup: CDR1 DFQATT, CDR2 SNEGSKA (reference sequence). CDR3 length equals 14 residues. V gave up 1 base and J gave up 5 bases, with 14 bases separating them. CDR3 sequence (DNA): TGCAGTGCTAGAGGTGGAGGTGGGTACGAGACCCAGTACTTC. It translates to CSARGGGGYETQYF.

Comment on this clonotype: Possible read error: a much larger clone is one base away. This chain links TRBV20-1 with TRBJ2-2; D remains unclear. The germline V gene has CDR1 DFQATT and CDR2 SNEGSKA (reference sequence). The CDR3 has 14 residues. Trimming took 6 bases from V and 1 from J, leaving 12 bases between them. CDR3 in amino acids: CSATGELNTGELFF. The CDR3 DNA reads as TGCAGTGCCACCGGAGAGCTGAACACCGGGGAGCTGTTTTTT.

This clonotype came up many times. The V gene is TRBV24-1, the J gene TRBJ2-7; 9 nucleotides agree with TRBD1. CDR3 size: 16 residues. The germline V gene encodes CDR1 KGHDR and CDR2 SFDVKD. V dropped 4 bases and J dropped 1; count of bases not matched to a gene: 7. The CDR3 DNA follows: TGTGCCACCAGTGAGGCCGGGACAGGGACGTCCTACGAGCAGTACTTC. Its translation: CATSEAGTGTSYEQYF.

This clonotype was observed at least ten times. The chain has TRBV3-1 and TRBJ2-7, with 13 bases that match TRBD2. The germline V gene has CDR1 LGHDT and CDR2 YNNKEL (reference sequence). Germline trimming cut 4 bases from V and 2 bases from J; bases unmatched to any gene: 2. The CDR3 is made up of 15 amino acids. The CDR3 reads CASSRGLAGTYEQYF. The CDR3 coding sequence is TGTGCCAGCAGCCGGGGACTAGCGGGGACCTACGAGCAGTACTTC.

The sample holds one count of this clonotype. The chain joins TRBV19 to TRBJ2-6, with 14 bases fitting TRBD2. The germline V gene has CDR1 LNHDA and CDR2 SQIVND (reference sequence). The CDR3 sequence is 17 residues long. V lost 5 bases to trimming and J lost 2 bases; unmatched junction nucleotides: 2. The CDR3 DNA sequence: TGTGCCAGTAGTGGACTAGCGGGAGGTACTGGGGCCAACGTCCTGACTTTC. Amino acid sequence: CASSGLAGGTGANVLTF.

The chain carries TRBV2 and TRBJ1-2; TRBD1 is a possible D gene (6 bases). Between the trimmed V and J ends, which lost 6 bases and 8 bases, there was a span of 13 bases. This CDR3 has 12 residues. CDR1 is SNHLY, CDR2 FYNNEI, per germline. The CDR3 here is CASSTEGGGYTF. The CDR3 DNA sequence: TGTGCCAGCAGCACCGAGGGGGGGGGCTACACCTTC.

This clonotype was counted ten times or more. This rearrangement joins TRBV20-1 to TRBJ2-7, with no clear D. Trimming cost V 3 bases and J 0 bases, with 6 bases left between them. The germline CDR1 and CDR2 sequences are DFQATT and SNEGSKA (reference sequence). This CDR3 comprises 12 residues. CDR3: CSARGLSYEQYF. DNA for the CDR3: TGCAGTGCTAGGGGCCTCTCCTACGAGCAGTACTTC.

This clonotype has at least ten counts. The chain recombines TRBV15 with TRBJ1-5; D may be TRBD1 (5 bases). The ends were cut back, 0 bases at V and 5 bases at J, with 17 bases in the middle. This CDR3 spans 17 amino acids. Looked up from germline, CDR1 is LNHNV and CDR2 is YYDKDF (reference sequence). The CDR3 here is CATSRDPRGEFYQPQHF. The CDR3 bases are TGTGCCACCAGCAGAGATCCGAGGGGTGAGTTTTATCAGCCCCAGCATTTT.

Comments on this clonotype: The limits of the CDR3 on the DNA are not certain, so only TCRdb's listed CDR3 is given. The chain has TRBV9 and TRBJ2-2; the table's TRBD1 call for D was not verified on the DNA. The CDR3 numbers 23 amino acids, ends counted. Germline V lookup: CDR1 SGDLS, CDR2 YYNGEE. CDR3 sequence reads: CASSVDLGTYEQYFGPGTGELFF.

Turning to this clonotype: A read error is possible here, since a much larger clone lies one base away. V and J are TRBV2 and TRBJ2-3; D is unresolved. Trimming took 7 bases from V and 4 from J, leaving 6 bases between them. CDR1 and CDR2 from the germline V gene are SNHLY and FYNNEI. CDR3 length equals 11 residues. DNA of the CDR3: TGTGCCAGCACTGGCGCAGATACGCAGTATTTT. Translation gives CASTGADTQYF.

This clonotype was seen only once. The J gene is TRBJ2-3, the V gene TRBV27; 12 nucleotides match TRBD2. J gave up 3 bases and V 5 bases, and 6 bases lay outside the gene matches. The CDR3 is 16 residues long. The germline CDR1 and CDR2 sequences are MNHEY and SMNVEV (reference sequence). CDR3 in amino acids: CASSPETSGRTDTQYF. CDR3 DNA sequence: TGTGCCAGCAGTCCCGAGACTAGCGGGAGAACAGATACGCAGTATTTT.

Concerning this clonotype: A much larger clone is a single base away; this may be a read error. This chain connects TRBV7-2 to TRBJ2-5; 10 bases are a match to TRBD2. This CDR3 spans 16 amino acids. V shed 6 bases, J shed 3 bases, and the junction held 10 bases outside the gene matches. CDR1 and CDR2 (germline): SGHTA, FQGNSA. The CDR3 loop is CASSCSSGGLKETQYF. In DNA form, the CDR3 reads TGTGCCAGCAGTTGCTCTAGCGGGGGTCTGAAAGAGACCCAGTACTTC.

This clonotype has at least ten counts. This rearrangement joins TRBV11-2 to TRBJ1-4; possible D gene TRBD1, 6 bases. The CDR3 spans 16 residues. Germline lookup yields CDR1 SGHAT and CDR2 FQNNGV. V was trimmed by 5 bases and J by 0 bases, leaving 13 bases between them. CDR3 loop: CASSTTGFATNEKLFF. The CDR3 DNA reads as TGTGCCAGCAGCACCACAGGGTTTGCAACTAATGAAAAACTGTTTTTT.

This clonotype was found many times. The V and J genes are TRBV30 and TRBJ1-5, with 7 bases matching TRBD1. With 3 bases clipped from V and 1 base from J, the junction kept 3 bases outside the gene matches. The germline gives CDR1 GTSNPN, CDR2 SVGIG (reference sequence). The CDR3 length is 14 residues. This CDR3 reads CAWREQGSNQPQHF. Written as DNA, the CDR3 is TGTGCCTGGAGGGAACAGGGGAGCAATCAGCCCCAGCATTTT.

This clonotype has at least ten counts. The chain combines TRBV7-6 with TRBJ1-5; possible D gene TRBD1, 5 bases. Trimming pared 1 base from V and 7 bases from J, leaving 14 bases between. CDR3 size: 15 residues. Germline-derived CDR1 and CDR2 are SGHVS and FNYEAQ. CDR3 DNA sequence: TGTGCCAGCAGCTTAGGCGGGGGGGGGTTCCAGCCCCAGCATTTT. Protein product: CASSLGGGGFQPQHF.

This chain connects TRBV4-2 to TRBJ1-1; weak D call: TRBD1 (6 bases). CDR1 is LGHNA, CDR2 YNFKEQ, per germline. The CDR3 is 16 amino acids. V was trimmed by 4 bases and J by 3 bases, leaving 18 bases between them. The CDR3 DNA sequence: TGTGCCAGCAGCCTCCAAGTTCGGGGGCAGGACACTGAAGCTTTCTTT. This sequence encodes CASSLQVRGQDTEAFF.

A word on this clonotype: This sequence may be a read error, since a much larger clone differs from it by one base. This chain joins TRBV30 and TRBJ2-5, with 8 bases identical to TRBD1. V trimming: 3 bases; J trimming: 9 bases; junction bases outside the gene matches: 9. CDR1 is GTSNPN, CDR2 SVGIG, per germline (reference sequence). The CDR3 covers 13 residues. CDR3 protein: CAWRSQGAEAQYF. CDR3 DNA: TGTGCCTGGAGGAGTCAGGGGGCTGAGGCCCAGTACTTC. Together with reference TRBV30 and TRBJ2-5, the CDR3 gives the full variable domain: SQTIHQWPATLVQPVGSPLSLECTVEGTSNPNLYWYRQAAGRGLQLLFYSVGIGQISSEVPQNLSASRPQDRQFILSSKKLLLSDSGFYLCAWRSQGAEAQYFGPGTRLLVL.

Concerning this clonotype: A much larger clonotype is one base distant, so this may be a read error. The gene calls are TRBV30 and TRBJ2-1; TRBD1 matches at 7 bases. The germline gives CDR1 GTSNPN, CDR2 SVGIG (reference sequence). The CDR3 totals 15 residues. Written as DNA, the CDR3 is TGTGCCTGGGGTCAAGGGACAGTCTCCTACGATGAGCAGTTCTTC. Its protein product is CAWGQGTVSYDEQFF.

In its sample, this clonotype was seen many times. The rearrangement joins TRBV5-1 to TRBJ2-7, with 7 positions matching TRBD1. Per germline, CDR1 SGHRS and CDR2 YFSETQ. V lost 2 bases, J lost 5 bases, and 4 bases stayed unmatched. The CDR3 has 13 amino acids. Written as DNA, the CDR3 is TGCGCCAGCAGCTTCCGACAGGGCCACGAGCAGTACTTC. Translation: CASSFRQGHEQYF.

The table lists this clonotype with a few counts. V gene TRBV20-1 combines with J gene TRBJ2-5, with TRBD1 matching 9 bases. CDR1 and CDR2 (germline): DFQATT, SNEGSKA (reference sequence). The trim removed 0 bases at V and 5 bases at J, leaving 4 bases unmatched. This CDR3 contains 14 residues. The chain's CDR3 is CSAREGTGLETQYF. CDR3 in DNA: TGCAGTGCTAGAGAGGGGACAGGGCTGGAGACCCAGTACTTC.

The rearrangement links TRBV9 to TRBJ2-3; D gene unclear. Germline V gene sequence: CDR1 SGDLS, CDR2 YYNGEE. Between the trimmed V and J ends, which lost 1 base and 1 base, there was a span of 4 bases. CDR3 length equals 13 residues. The CDR3 DNA follows: TGTGCCAGCAGCGTAAAGGGCACAGATACGCAGTATTTT. It translates to CASSVKGTDTQYF.